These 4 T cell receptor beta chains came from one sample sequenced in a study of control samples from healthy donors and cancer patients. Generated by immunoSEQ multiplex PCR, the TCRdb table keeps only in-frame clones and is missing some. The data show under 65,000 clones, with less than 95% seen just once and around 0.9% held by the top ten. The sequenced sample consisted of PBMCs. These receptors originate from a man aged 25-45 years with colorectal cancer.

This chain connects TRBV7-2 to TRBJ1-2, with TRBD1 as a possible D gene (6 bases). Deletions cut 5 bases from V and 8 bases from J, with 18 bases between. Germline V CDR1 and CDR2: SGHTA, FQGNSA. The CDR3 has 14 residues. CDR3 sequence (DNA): TGTGCCAGCAGCCTCACGTCGGGGGCAGGAGGCTACACCTTC. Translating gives CASSLTSGAGGYTF.

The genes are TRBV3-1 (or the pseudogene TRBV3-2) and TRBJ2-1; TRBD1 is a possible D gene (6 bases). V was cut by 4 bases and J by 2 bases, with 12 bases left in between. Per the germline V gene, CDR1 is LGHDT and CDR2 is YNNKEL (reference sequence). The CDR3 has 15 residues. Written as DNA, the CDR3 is TGTGCCAGCAGCCTCAAACAGGGAACCTACAATGAGCAGTTCTTC. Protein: CASSLKQGTYNEQFF.

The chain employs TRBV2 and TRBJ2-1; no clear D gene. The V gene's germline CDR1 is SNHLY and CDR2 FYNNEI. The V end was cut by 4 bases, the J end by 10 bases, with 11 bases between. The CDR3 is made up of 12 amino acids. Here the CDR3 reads CASSVGAREQFF. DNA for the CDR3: TGTGCCAGCAGTGTAGGAGCGAGAGAGCAGTTCTTC.

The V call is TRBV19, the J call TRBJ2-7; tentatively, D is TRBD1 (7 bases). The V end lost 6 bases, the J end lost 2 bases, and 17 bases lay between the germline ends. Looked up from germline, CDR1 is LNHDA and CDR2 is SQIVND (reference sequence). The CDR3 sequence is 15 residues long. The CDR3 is CASRSQSRGAYEQYF. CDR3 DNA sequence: TGTGCCAGTAGATCACAGTCCAGGGGGGCCTACGAGCAGTACTTC.